The rows below give T cell receptor beta chains drawn from one sample of a study of graft-versus-host responses after intestinal transplantation. Assay: immunoSEQ multiplex PCR; the TCRdb copy retains only in-frame clones and omits some. Among about 15,000 clones listed, about 29% were seen once. The sequencing here drew on alloreactive CD4+ T cells from a mixed lymphocyte reaction culture, taken before intestinal transplant. The receptors shown here come from a human patient who received an intestinal transplant. The CDR3 runs from the conserved cysteine through the conserved F or W. D genes are given only for firm matches. Not every row has a clone size; where given, it reads once, few, many or a size class.

J gene	V gene	D gene	clone size	CDR3 DNA	CDR3 protein
TRBJ2-3	TRBV6-6	NA	few	TGTGCCAGCAGCTACTCCGCGCCAAGACAGGATACGCAGTATTTT	CASSYSAPRQDTQYF
TRBJ2-7	TRBV7-2	TRBD1	few	TGTGCCAGCAGCCGGACAGGGACCGAGCAGTACTTC	CASSRTGTEQYF
TRBJ1-2	TRBV10-2	NA	few	TGCGCCAGCAGTGAGTCGAGGCCAGGGGATAATGGCTACACCTTC	CASSESRPGDNGYTF
TRBJ2-7	TRBV10-3	TRBD2	NA	TGTGCCATCAGACGAGCGGGAGTTTTCCCCTACGAGCAGTACTTC	CAIRRAGVFPYEQYF
TRBJ2-6	TRBV12-2	NA	NA	TGTGCAAGTCGCTTTCAGGGTAACTCTGGGGCCAACGTCCTGACTTTC	CASRFQGNSGANVLTF
TRBJ1-3	TRBV7-9	TRBD1	few	TGTGCCAGCAGCTTAGCAAGTGGACAGGCAGGCGGCACCATATATTTT	CASSLASGQAGGTIYF
TRBJ2-7	TRBV6-6	NA	NA	TGTGCCAGCAGTTACCTGTGGGGGAAAGTGAACGAGCAGTACTTC	CASSYLWGKVNEQYF
TRBJ1-3	TRBV9	NA	large	TGTGCCAGCAGCCTTGAGGGGTCTGGAAACACCATATATTTT	CASSLEGSGNTIYF
TRBJ2-7	TRBV18	NA	NA	TGTGCCAGCTCACCCCAAGGAGCAGTCTCCTACGAGCAGTACTTC	CASSPQGAVSYEQYF
TRBJ2-1	TRBV28	TRBD2	NA	TGTGCCAGCAGTTTATTAGTGACTAGCGGGTACAATGAGCAGTTCTTC	CASSLLVTSGYNEQFF
TRBJ1-1	TRBV19	NA	NA	TGTGCCAGTAGTAGGGTGGAGAACACTGAAGCTTTCTTT	CASSRVENTEAFF
TRBJ1-2	TRBV28	TRBD1	NA	TGTGCCAGCAGTTTTTCTTCCCCAGACAGGGCGTATGGCTACACCTTC	CASSFSSPDRAYGYTF
TRBJ2-7	TRBV21-1	NA	few	TGTGCCAGCAGCCGCCGGAGGGCCCTTAGGGAGCAGTACTTC	CASSRRRALREQYF
TRBJ2-1	TRBV28	TRBD2	NA	TGTGCCAGCAGTTTACTGGGGTTGGCGGGAGAGGGGCGCTCCTACAATGAGCAGTTCTTC	CASSLLGLAGEGRSYNEQFF
TRBJ1-2	TRBV29-1	NA	NA	TGCAGCGTTGATTCCAGGGGAAACTATGGCTACACCTTC	CSVDSRGNYGYTF
TRBJ2-5	TRBV5-1	NA	NA	TGCGCCAGCAGCTTGAGGGGGTACCAAGAGACCCAGTACTTC	CASSLRGYQETQYF
TRBJ2-7	TRBV4-2	NA	few	TGTGCCAGCAGCCTCGGTATGGACTACTCCTACGAGCAGTACTTC	CASSLGMDYSYEQYF
TRBJ2-7	TRBV7-9	NA	NA	TGTGCCAGCAGCTTACCGGGGGCCTCCTACGAGCAGTACTTC	CASSLPGASYEQYF
TRBJ2-7	TRBV6-1	NA	few	TGTGCCAGCAGCCGCGGGCGCGAGCAGTACTTC	CASSRGREQYF
TRBJ2-3	TRBV19	TRBD1	medium-sized	TGTGCCAGTAGTACCGCTTTTGGCAGGGGGACAGATACGCAGTATTTT	CASSTAFGRGTDTQYF
TRBJ1-5	TRBV9	NA	NA	TGTGCCAGCAGCGTAGGCAAGGGGCCCTATCAGCCCCAGCATTTT	CASSVGKGPYQPQHF
TRBJ2-7	TRBV6-9	NA	many	TGTGCCAGCAGTTACTTCAGGACAGCCGAGCAGTACTTC	CASSYFRTAEQYF